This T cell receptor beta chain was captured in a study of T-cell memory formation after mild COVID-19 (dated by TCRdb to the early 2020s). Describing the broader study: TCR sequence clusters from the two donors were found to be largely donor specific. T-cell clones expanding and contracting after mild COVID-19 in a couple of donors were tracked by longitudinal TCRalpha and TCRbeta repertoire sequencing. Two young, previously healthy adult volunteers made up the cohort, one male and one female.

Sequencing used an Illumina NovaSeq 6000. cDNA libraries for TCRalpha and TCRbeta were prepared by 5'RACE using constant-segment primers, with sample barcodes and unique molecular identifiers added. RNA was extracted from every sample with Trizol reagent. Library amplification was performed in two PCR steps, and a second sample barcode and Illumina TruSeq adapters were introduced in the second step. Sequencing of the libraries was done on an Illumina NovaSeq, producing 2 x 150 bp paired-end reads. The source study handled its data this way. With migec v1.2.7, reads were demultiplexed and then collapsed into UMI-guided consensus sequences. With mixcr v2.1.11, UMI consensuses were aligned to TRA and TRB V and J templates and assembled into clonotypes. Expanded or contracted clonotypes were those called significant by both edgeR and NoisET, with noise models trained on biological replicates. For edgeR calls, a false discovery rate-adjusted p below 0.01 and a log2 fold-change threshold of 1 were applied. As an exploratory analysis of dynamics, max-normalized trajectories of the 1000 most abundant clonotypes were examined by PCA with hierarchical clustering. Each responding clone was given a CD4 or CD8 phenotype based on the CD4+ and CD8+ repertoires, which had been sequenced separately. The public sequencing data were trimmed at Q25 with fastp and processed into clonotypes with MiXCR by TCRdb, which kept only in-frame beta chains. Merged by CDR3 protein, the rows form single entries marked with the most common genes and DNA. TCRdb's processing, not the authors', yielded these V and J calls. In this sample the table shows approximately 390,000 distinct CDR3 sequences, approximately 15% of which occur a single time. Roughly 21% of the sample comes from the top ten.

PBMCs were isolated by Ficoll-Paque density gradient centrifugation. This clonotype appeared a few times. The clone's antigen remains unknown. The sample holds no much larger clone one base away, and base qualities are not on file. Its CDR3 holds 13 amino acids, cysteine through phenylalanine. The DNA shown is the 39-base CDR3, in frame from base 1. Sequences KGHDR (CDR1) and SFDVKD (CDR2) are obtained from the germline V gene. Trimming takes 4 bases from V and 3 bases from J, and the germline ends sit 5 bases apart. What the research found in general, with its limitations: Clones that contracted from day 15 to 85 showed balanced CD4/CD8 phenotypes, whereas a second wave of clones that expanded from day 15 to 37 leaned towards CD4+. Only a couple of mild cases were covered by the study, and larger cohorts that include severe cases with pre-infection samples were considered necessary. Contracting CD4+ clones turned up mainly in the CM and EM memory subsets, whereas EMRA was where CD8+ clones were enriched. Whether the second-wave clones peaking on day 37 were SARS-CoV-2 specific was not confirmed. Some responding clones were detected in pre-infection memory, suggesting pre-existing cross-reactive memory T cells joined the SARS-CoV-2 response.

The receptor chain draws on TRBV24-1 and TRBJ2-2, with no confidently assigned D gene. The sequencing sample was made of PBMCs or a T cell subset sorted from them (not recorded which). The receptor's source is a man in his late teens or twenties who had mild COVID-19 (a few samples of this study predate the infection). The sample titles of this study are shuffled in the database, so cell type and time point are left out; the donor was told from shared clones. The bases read TGTGCCACCAGTGAAATTGACACCGGGGAGCTGTTTTTT. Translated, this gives CATSEIDTGELFF.